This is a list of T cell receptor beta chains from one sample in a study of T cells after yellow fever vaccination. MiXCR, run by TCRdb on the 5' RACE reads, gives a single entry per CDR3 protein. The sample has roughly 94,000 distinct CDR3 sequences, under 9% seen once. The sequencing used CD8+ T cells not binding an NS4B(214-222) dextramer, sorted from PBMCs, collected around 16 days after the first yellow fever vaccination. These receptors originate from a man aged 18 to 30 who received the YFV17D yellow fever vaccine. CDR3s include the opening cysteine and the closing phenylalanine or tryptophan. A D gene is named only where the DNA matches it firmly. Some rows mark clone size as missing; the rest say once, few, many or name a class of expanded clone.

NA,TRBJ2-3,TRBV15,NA,CATSRDWGRVDGRHTQYF,TGTGCCACCAGCAGAGACTGGGGGCGGGTAGATGGCCGGCATACGCAGTATTTT
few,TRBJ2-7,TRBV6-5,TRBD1,CASSQAGQGKYEQYF,TGTGCCAGCAGCCAGGCGGGACAGGGAAAATACGAGCAGTACTTC
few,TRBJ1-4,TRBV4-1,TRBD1,CASSQSSGTGGRGEKLFF,TGCGCCAGCAGCCAATCCTCCGGGACAGGGGGGAGAGGCGAAAAACTGTTTTTT
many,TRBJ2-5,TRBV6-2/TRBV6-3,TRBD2,CASSYTSGGQETQYF,TGTGCCAGCAGTTACACAAGCGGGGGCCAAGAGACCCAGTACTTC
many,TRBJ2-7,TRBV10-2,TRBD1,CASSGQGAGEQYF,TGCGCCAGCAGTGGGCAGGGGGCAGGCGAGCAGTACTTC
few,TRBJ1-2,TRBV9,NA,CASSVGGVTNYGYTF,TGTGCCAGCAGCGTAGGTGGAGTTACTAACTATGGCTACACCTTC
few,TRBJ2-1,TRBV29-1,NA,CSGGGGLVWQFF,TGCAGCGGTGGGGGCGGGCTAGTTTGGCAGTTCTTC
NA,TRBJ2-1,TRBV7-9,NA,CASSPGDLINEQFF,TGTGCCAGCAGCCCTGGAGACCTGATTAATGAGCAGTTCTTC
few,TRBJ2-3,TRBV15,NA,CATSTPLLGQGTDTQYF,TGTGCCACCAGCACCCCTTTGTTGGGTCAGGGCACAGATACGCAGTATTTT
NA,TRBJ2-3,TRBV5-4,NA,CASSRPAENTDTQYF,TGTGCCAGCAGTCGTCCAGCGGAGAACACAGATACGCAGTATTTT
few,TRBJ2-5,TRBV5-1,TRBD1,CASSSGQGWIAETQYF,TGCGCCAGCAGCTCGGGACAGGGGTGGATCGCAGAGACCCAGTACTTC
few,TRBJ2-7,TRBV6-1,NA,CASTHPGHPYEQYF,TGTGCCAGCACCCATCCGGGACACCCGTACGAGCAGTACTTC
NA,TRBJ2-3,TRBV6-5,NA,CASSLGSYSTDTQYF,TGTGCCAGCAGTTTAGGGAGTTACAGCACAGATACGCAGTATTTT
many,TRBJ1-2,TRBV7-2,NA,CASSLTPQDPDYGYTF,TGTGCCAGCAGCTTAACGCCTCAGGACCCTGACTATGGCTACACCTTC
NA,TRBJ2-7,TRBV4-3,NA,CASSLSRTAPYEQYF,TGCGCCAGCAGCCTGTCCCGGACTGCCCCCTACGAGCAGTACTTC
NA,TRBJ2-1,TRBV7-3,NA,CASSLMAGALYNEQFF,TGTGCCAGCAGCTTAATGGCGGGGGCCCTATACAATGAGCAGTTCTTC
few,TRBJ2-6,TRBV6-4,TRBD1,CASSDSGGAGANVLTF,TGTGCCAGCAGTGACTCAGGGGGCGCTGGGGCCAACGTCCTGACTTTC
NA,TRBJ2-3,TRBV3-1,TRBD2,CASSYIGLAGGFTDTQYF,TGTGCCAGCAGCTACATAGGACTAGCGGGGGGGTTCACAGATACGCAGTATTTT
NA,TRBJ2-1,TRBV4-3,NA,CASSKTGNEQFF,TGCGCCAGCAGCAAAACAGGGAATGAGCAGTTCTTC
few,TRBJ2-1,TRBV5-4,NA,CASSLGGVGYNEQFF,TGTGCCAGCAGCTTGGGGGGAGTCGGGTACAATGAGCAGTTCTTC
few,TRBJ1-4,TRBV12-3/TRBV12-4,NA,CASSRTAVLEKLFF,TGTGCCAGCAGTCGGACCGCGGTTTTGGAAAAACTGTTTTTT
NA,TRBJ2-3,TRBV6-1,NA,CASSELGALGTDTQYF,TGTGCCAGCAGTGAACTGGGGGCGCTTGGCACAGATACGCAGTATTTT
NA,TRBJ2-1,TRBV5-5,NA,CASSSTLKLRFF,TGTGCCAGCAGCTCAACATTGAAACTGCGGTTCTTC
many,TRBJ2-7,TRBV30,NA,CAWSGGDYEQYF,TGTGCCTGGAGTGGAGGAGACTACGAGCAGTACTTC
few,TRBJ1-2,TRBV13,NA,CASSPFQGSNGYTF,TGTGCCAGCAGCCCCTTTCAGGGTTCCAATGGCTACACCTTC
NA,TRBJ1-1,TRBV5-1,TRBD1,CASSFSWTGMNTEAFF,TGCGCCAGCAGCTTTAGTTGGACAGGAATGAACACTGAAGCTTTCTTT
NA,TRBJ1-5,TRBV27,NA,CASGPGASNQPQHF,TGTGCCAGCGGGCCGGGAGCTAGCAATCAGCCCCAGCATTTT